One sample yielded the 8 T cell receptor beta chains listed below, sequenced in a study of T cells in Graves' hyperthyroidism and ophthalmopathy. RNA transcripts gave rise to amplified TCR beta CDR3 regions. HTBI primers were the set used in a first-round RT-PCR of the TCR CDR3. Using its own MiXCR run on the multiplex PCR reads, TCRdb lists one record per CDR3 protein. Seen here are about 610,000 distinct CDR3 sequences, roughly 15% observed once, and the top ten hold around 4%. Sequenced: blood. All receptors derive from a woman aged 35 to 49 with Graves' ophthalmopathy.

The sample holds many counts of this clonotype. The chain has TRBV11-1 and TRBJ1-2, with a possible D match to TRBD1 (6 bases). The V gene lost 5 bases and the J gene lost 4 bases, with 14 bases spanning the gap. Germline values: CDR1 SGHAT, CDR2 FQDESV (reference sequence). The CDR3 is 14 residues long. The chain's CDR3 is CASSLPGGLYGYTF. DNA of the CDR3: TGTGCCAGCAGCCTCCCCGGGGGCCTCTATGGCTACACCTTC.

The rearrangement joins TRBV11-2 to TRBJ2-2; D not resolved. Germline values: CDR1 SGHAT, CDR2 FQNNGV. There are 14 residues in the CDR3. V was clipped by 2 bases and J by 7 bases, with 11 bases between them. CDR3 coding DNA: TGTGCCAGCAGCTTACCTCTCTCAGTCGGGGAGCTGTTTTTT. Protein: CASSLPLSVGELFF.

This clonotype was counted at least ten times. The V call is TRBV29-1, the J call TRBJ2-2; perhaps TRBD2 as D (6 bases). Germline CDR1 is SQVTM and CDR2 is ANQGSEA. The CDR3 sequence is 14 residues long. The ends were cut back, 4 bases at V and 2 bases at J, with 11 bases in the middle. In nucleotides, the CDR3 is TGCAGCGTTGCCGGGACTCCCAACACCGGGGAGCTGTTTTTT. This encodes CSVAGTPNTGELFF.

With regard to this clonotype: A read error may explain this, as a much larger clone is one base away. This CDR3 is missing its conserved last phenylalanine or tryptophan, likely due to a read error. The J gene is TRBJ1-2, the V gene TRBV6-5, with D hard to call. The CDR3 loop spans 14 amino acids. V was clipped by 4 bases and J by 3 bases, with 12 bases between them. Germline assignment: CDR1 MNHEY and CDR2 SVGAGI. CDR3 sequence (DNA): TGTGCCAGCAGTTCCAGGCAAGACCACTATGGCTACACCCTC. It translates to CASSSRQDHYGYTL.

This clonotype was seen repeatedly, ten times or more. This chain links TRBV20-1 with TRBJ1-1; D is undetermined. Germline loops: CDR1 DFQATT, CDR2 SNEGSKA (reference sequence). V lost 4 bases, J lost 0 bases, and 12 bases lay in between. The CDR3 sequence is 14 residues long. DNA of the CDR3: TGCAGTGCTACATCGGCCGACTTGAACACTGAAGCTTTCTTT. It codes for CSATSADLNTEAFF.

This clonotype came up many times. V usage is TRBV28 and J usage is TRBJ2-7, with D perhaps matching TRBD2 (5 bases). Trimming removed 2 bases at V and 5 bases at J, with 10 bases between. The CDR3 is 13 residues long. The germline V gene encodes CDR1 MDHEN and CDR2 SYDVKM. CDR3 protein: CASSLEGRDEQYF. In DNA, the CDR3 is TGTGCCAGCAGTTTAGAGGGTAGGGACGAGCAGTACTTC.

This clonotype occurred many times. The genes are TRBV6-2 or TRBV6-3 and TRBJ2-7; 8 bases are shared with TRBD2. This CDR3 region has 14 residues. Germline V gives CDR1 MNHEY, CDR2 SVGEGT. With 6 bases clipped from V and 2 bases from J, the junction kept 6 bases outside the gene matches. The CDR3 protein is CASRLFSGAYEQYF. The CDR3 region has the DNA TGTGCCAGCAGACTATTTAGCGGGGCCTACGAGCAGTACTTC.

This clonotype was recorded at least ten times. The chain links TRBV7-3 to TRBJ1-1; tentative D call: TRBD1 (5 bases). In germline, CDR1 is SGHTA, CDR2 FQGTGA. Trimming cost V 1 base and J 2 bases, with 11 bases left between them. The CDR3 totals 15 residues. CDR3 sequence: CASSLKPGKNTEAFF. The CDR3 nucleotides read TGTGCCAGCAGCTTAAAACCAGGGAAAAACACTGAAGCTTTCTTT.